The 9 T cell receptor beta chains below were found in one sample sequenced in a study of technical replicates of blood from several donors. TCRdb's table, derived via immunoSEQ multiplex PCR, lists solely in-frame clones and lacks some. Altogether 55,000 to 75,000 clones are present, about 95% being singletons, with the ten largest covering over 2.5%. The material sequenced was PBMCs. All receptors derive from a human donor in good health. Some clones in this sample may be carry-over from other donors' samples.

The chain uses TRBV30 and TRBJ1-5; D is undetermined. Looked up from germline, CDR1 is GTSNPN and CDR2 is SVGIG (reference sequence). V was cut by 2 bases and J by 0 bases, with 5 bases left in between. This CDR3 has 13 residues. As DNA, the CDR3 is TGTGCCTGGAGTACTGATAGCAATCAGCCCCAGCATTTT. The encoded protein is CAWSTDSNQPQHF.

The gene calls are TRBV5-4 and TRBJ1-2, with D perhaps TRBD1 (5 bases). Trimming shortened V by 4 bases and J by 4 bases, and 20 bases separated the two germline ends. Germline V gives CDR1 SGHNT, CDR2 YYREEE (reference sequence). The CDR3 has 16 residues. This chain's CDR3 is CASSRISRDFSYGYTF. The CDR3 DNA is TGTGCCAGCAGCCGTATAAGCAGGGATTTTAGCTATGGCTACACCTTC.

The chain recombines TRBV12-2 with TRBJ2-6; the D call in the table, TRBD1, was not verified against the DNA. TRBV12-2 has pseudogene status. This CDR3 has 18 residues. The CDR3 spells CASRLGPSPGPGANVLTF. CDR3 DNA: TGTGCAAGTCGCTTAGGCCCCTCACCAGGGCCTGGGGCCAACGTCCTGACTTTC.

The rearrangement joins TRBV4-3 to TRBJ2-1; TRBD1 agrees at 10 bases. V lost 0 bases, J lost 4 bases, and 9 bases stayed unmatched. CDR3 length: 18 amino acids. Germline V CDR1 and CDR2: LGHNA, YSLEER. The CDR3 sequence is CASSQDARRDRGYNEQFF. The CDR3 DNA reads TGCGCCAGCAGCCAAGATGCCCGACGGGACAGGGGATACAATGAGCAGTTCTTC.

The genes are TRBV5-6 and TRBJ1-1; the D gene is possibly TRBD1 (5 bases). V was clipped by 5 bases and J by 0 bases, with 11 bases between them. CDR1 and CDR2 from the germline V gene are SGHDT and YYEEEE. The CDR3 is made up of 14 amino acids. CDR3 sequence: CASRWEGMNTEAFF. The CDR3 region has the DNA TGTGCCAGCAGGTGGGAGGGGATGAACACTGAAGCTTTCTTT. The full variable domain, its missing parts supplied by reference TRBV5-6 and TRBJ1-1, is DAGVTQSPTHLIKTRGQQVTLRCSPKSGHDTVSWYQQALGQGPQFIFQYYEEEERQRGNFPDRFSGHQFPNYSSELNVNALLLGDSALYLCASRWEGMNTEAFFGQGTRLTVV.

The V and J genes are TRBV9 and TRBJ2-2; 8 nucleotides line up with TRBD1. This CDR3 is 15 amino acids long. J was trimmed by 7 bases and V by 4 bases; bases with no gene match: 9. In germline, CDR1 is SGDLS, CDR2 YYNGEE. This CDR3 is CASSFPGTGIGELFF. The CDR3 DNA reads TGTGCCAGCAGCTTTCCCGGGACAGGCATCGGGGAGCTGTTTTTT.

The V and J genes are TRBV5-6 and TRBJ2-6, with D unresolved. CDR1 is SGHDT, CDR2 YYEEEE, per germline. This CDR3 is 14 amino acids long. Trimming stripped 2 bases from V and 0 bases from J, with 3 bases between. The CDR3 coding sequence is TGTGCCAGCAGCTTCCTCTCTGGGGCCAACGTCCTGACTTTC. Protein sequence: CASSFLSGANVLTF.

The chain carries TRBV5-6 and TRBJ2-3; D not resolved. Germline V gene sequence: CDR1 SGHDT, CDR2 YYEEEE. CDR3 size: 13 residues. V lost 7 bases and J 1 base, leaving 10 bases between the germline ends. The CDR3 loop is CASRPGGTDTQYF. The CDR3 region has the DNA TGTGCCAGCCGGCCAGGCGGCACAGATACGCAGTATTTT.

The chain recombines TRBV7-9 with TRBJ2-2; 9 bases align to TRBD2. Per the germline V gene, CDR1 is SEHNR and CDR2 is FQNEAQ (reference sequence). The CDR3 totals 15 residues. Unmatched junction bases numbered 5, after V lost 5 bases and J lost 4 bases. The DNA of the CDR3 is TGTGCCAGCAGCCCTAGCGGGGCGAGCACCGGGGAGCTGTTTTTT. Protein: CASSPSGASTGELFF.